The sample holds one count of the clone carrying this T cell receptor (beta chain). Its antigen remains unknown. The data originate from a study of cytomegalovirus exposure and HLA in healthy donors. Study background: In terms of ancestry, the Caucasian-associated cluster contained more than 65% of the 350 to 450 genotyped donors.

Study-wide findings and caveats: The study put some 160 TCR beta chains on its list as cytomegalovirus-associated. In a later analysis, several top co-occurrence clusters appeared linked to parvovirus B19, influenza, CMV and Epstein-Barr virus. Within a later analysis, the majority of CMV-associated TCR beta chains appeared HLA-restricted.

The CDR3 totals 15 residues. V lost 0 bases to trimming and J lost 3 bases; unmatched junction nucleotides: 2. Germline V gives CDR1 LGHNA, CDR2 YSLEER. The PCR had 60 Vbeta and 13 Jbeta primers. This table comes from immunoSEQ multiplex PCR, and its TCRdb copy is limited to in-frame clones, with some not included. The sample records roughly 180,000 clones, about three quarters being singletons. The receptor's source is a man between 18 and 35 years old in good health and CMV-seronegative. Material: PBMCs. This chain uses TRBV4-3 with TRBJ2-1; 7 nucleotides line up with TRBD1. The CDR3 DNA follows: TGCGCCAGCAGCCAAGAAAGGACAGGCTACAATGAGCAGTTCTTC. Encoded protein: CASSQERTGYNEQFF.